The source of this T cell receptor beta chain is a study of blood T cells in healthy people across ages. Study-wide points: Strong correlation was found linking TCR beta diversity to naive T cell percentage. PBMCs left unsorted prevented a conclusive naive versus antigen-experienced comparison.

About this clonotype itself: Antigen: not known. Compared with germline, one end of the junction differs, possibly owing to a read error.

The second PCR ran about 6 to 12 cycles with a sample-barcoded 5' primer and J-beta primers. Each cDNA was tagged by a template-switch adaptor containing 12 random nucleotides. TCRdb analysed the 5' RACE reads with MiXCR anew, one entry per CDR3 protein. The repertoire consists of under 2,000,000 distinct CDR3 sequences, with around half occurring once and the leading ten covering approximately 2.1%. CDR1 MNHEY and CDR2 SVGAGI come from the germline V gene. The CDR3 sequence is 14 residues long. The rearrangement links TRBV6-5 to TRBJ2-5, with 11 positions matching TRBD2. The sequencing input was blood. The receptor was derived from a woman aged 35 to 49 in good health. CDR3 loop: CASTVAGGQATQYF. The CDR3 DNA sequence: TGTGCCAGCACTGTAGCGGGGGGGCAAGCGACCCAGTACTTC.